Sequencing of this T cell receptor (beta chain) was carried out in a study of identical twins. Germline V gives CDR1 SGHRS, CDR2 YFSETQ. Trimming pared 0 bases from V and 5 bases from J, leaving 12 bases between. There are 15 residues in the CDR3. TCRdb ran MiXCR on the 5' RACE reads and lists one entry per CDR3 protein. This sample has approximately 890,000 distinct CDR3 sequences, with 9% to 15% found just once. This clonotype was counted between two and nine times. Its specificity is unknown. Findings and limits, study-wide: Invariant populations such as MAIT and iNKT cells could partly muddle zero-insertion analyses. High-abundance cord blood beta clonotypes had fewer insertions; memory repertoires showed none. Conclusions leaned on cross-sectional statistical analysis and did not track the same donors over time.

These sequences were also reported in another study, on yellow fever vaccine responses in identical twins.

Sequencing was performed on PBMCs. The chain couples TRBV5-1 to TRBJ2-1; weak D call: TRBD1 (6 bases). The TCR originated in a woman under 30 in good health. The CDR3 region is CASSLVRGRDNEQFF. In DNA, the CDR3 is TGCGCCAGCAGCTTGGTAAGGGGGAGAGACAATGAGCAGTTCTTC.